The 26 T cell receptor beta chains reported below all come from one sample, sequenced in a study of OX40 agonist ivuxolimab in advanced cancers. The method behind the library was the immunoSEQ multiplex PCR assay. Held by TCRdb, this immuneACCESS table contains in-frame sequences only and omits some clones. Under half of the omission traces to an unresolved V gene where checked; the cause of the rest is unknown. The sample profile shows tens of thousands of clones; about nine tenths of them were found once. Of the sample, around 0.76% falls within the top ten clones. The specimen comprised CD4+ or CD8+ T cells sorted from blood, sampled in a trial of the OX40 agonist ivuxolimab. Every receptor here comes from an adult with an advanced solid tumor such as melanoma, head and neck, liver or kidney cancer.

This clone was picked up a small number of times. The J gene is TRBJ1-1, the V gene TRBV7-6, with D maybe TRBD1 (6 bases). V gave up 3 bases and J gave up 3 bases, with 17 bases separating them. The germline CDR1 and CDR2 sequences are SGHVS and FNYEAQ. The CDR3 runs 16 residues. CDR3 amino acids: CASSLGAGSQDTEAFF. CDR3 in DNA: TGTGCCAGCAGCTTGGGGGCAGGCTCCCAAGACACTGAAGCTTTCTTT.

J is TRBJ2-3 and V is TRBV5-1; 9 bases agree with TRBD2. Germline CDR1 SGHRS, CDR2 YFSETQ. This CDR3 spans 15 amino acids. The V segment lost 5 bases and the J segment 5 bases; nucleotides outside the gene matches: 9. The CDR3 is CASSLAGRAEDTQYF. In DNA form, the CDR3 reads TGCGCCAGCAGTCTAGCGGGGAGGGCCGAAGATACGCAGTATTTT. The whole variable domain, remainder taken from reference TRBV5-1 and TRBJ2-3, is KAGVTQTPRYLIKTRGQQVTLSCSPISGHRSVSWYQQTPGQGLQFLFEYFSETQRNKGNFPGRFSGRQFSNSRSEMNVSTLELGDSALYLCASSLAGRAEDTQYFGPGTRLTVL.

The V and J genes are TRBV6-5 and TRBJ2-2; D is possibly TRBD1 (5 bases). The germline V and J ends were trimmed by 8 bases and 0 bases, with 7 bases remaining between them. Germline values: CDR1 MNHEY, CDR2 SVGAGI. The CDR3 is 13 residues long. This CDR3 reads CASDRTNTGELFF. The CDR3 DNA is TGTGCCAGCGACAGAACGAACACCGGGGAGCTGTTTTTT.

The J gene is TRBJ2-2, the V gene TRBV29-1; D remains unclear. The germline V and J ends were trimmed by 0 bases and 2 bases, with 7 bases remaining between them. Germline values: CDR1 SQVTM, CDR2 ANQGSEA. There are 14 residues in the CDR3. The CDR3 sequence: CSVEDQANTGELFF. In nucleotides, the CDR3 is TGCAGCGTTGAAGATCAAGCTAACACCGGGGAGCTGTTTTTT.

V is TRBV6-5 and J is TRBJ1-2, with a tentative D call TRBD1 (5 bases). The CDR3 length is 15 residues. V lost 2 bases and J lost 5, with 15 bases in between. Per the germline V gene, CDR1 is MNHEY and CDR2 is SVGAGI. Here the CDR3 DNA reads TGTGCCAGCAGTTACACGCGGGACCGGCGATATGGCTACACCTTC. Encoded protein: CASSYTRDRRYGYTF.

The rearrangement uses TRBV13 and TRBJ2-5; 14 nucleotides line up with TRBD2. Germline lookup yields CDR1 PRHDT and CDR2 FYEKMQ (reference sequence). The length of the CDR3 is 14 residues. V lost 6 bases, J lost 4 bases, and 1 base stayed unmatched. The CDR3 coding sequence is TGTGCCAGCAGAGGACTAGCGGGGGGAGAGACCCAGTACTTC. Translated: CASRGLAGGETQYF.

V usage is TRBV18 and J usage is TRBJ2-2, with 14 positions matching TRBD2. CDR1 is KGHSH, CDR2 LQKENI, per germline. The V gene end was trimmed by 10 bases and the J gene end by 1 base; junction bases not matched to a gene: 11. The CDR3 has 18 residues. This CDR3 is CATATGTSGRRNTGELFF. DNA of the CDR3: TGTGCCACCGCTACCGGGACTAGCGGGAGAAGGAACACCGGGGAGCTGTTTTTT.

The chain links TRBV5-1 to TRBJ2-1; 9 bases align to TRBD1. After removal of 4 bases from V and 4 bases from J, the junction contained 3 bases not matched to a gene. The CDR3 totals 14 residues. Germline lookup yields CDR1 SGHRS and CDR2 YFSETQ. The chain's CDR3 is CASSAGTGYNEQFF. CDR3 nucleotides: TGCGCCAGCAGCGCCGGGACAGGGTACAATGAGCAGTTCTTC.

The chain uses TRBV11-1 and TRBJ2-7, with no clear D. V shed 5 bases and J shed 2 bases, with 19 bases lying between them. Germline-derived CDR1 and CDR2 are SGHAT and FQDESV (reference sequence). CDR3 length: 16 residues. The CDR3 protein is CASSDPSRGETYEQYF. For the CDR3, the DNA is TGTGCCAGCAGCGATCCTTCTAGAGGCGAGACCTACGAGCAGTACTTC.

The V gene is TRBV5-8, the J gene TRBJ2-3, with no clear D. The germline V and J ends were trimmed by 2 bases and 7 bases, with 8 bases remaining between them. From germline, CDR1 is SGHTS and CDR2 YDEGEE. This CDR3 is built from 12 residues. As DNA, the CDR3 is TGTGCCAGCAGCTTAGTCGATAATACGCAGTATTTT. As protein: CASSLVDNTQYF.

Concerning this clone: It may be a read error: a sequence one base away is much more abundant. The sample has other DNA sequences that encode this CDR3 too. The genes are TRBV5-1 and TRBJ1-1; D gene unclear. Deletions cut 3 bases from V and 1 base from J, with 13 bases between. This CDR3 is built from 15 residues. CDR1 and CDR2 from the germline V gene are SGHRS and YFSETQ. Written as DNA, the CDR3 is TGCGCCAGCAGCTCCCGTTGGGGAGCGAACACTGAAGCTTTCTTT. It encodes CASSSRWGANTEAFF.

V and J are TRBV9 and TRBJ2-3, with unresolved D. Germline CDR1 and CDR2: SGDLS and YYNGEE. Trimming took off 0 bases at V and 3 bases at J, with 14 bases between the two ends. The length of the CDR3 is 16 residues. In DNA form, the CDR3 reads TGTGCCAGCAGCGTAGGGTCGGCATCGGAGACAGATACGCAGTATTTT. This encodes CASSVGSASETDTQYF.

The V gene is TRBV7-3, the J gene TRBJ2-3, with 9 bases matching TRBD1. The CDR3 consists of 14 residues. Germline CDR1 is SGHTA and CDR2 is FQGTGA. V shed 5 bases and J 3 bases; nucleotides not matched to a gene: 3. CDR3 DNA: TGTGCCAGCAGCGTCGGGACAGGGACAGATACGCAGTATTTT. The encoded protein is CASSVGTGTDTQYF. Supplemented by reference TRBV7-3 and TRBJ2-3, the full variable domain reads GAGVSQTPSNKVTEKGKYVELRCDPISGHTALYWYRQSLGQGPEFLIYFQGTGAADDSGLPNDRFFAVRPEGSVSTLKIQRTERGDSAVYLCASSVGTGTDTQYFGPGTRLTVL.

This clone has only a few counts. The V call is TRBV25-1, the J call TRBJ2-2, with 7 bases lining up with TRBD2. J gave up 7 bases and V 4 bases, and 3 bases lay outside the gene matches. This CDR3 comprises 13 residues. Per the germline V gene, CDR1 is MGHDK and CDR2 is SYGVNS. CDR3: CASSGLALGELFF. The DNA for the CDR3 is TGTGCCAGCAGTGGACTAGCCCTCGGGGAGCTGTTTTTT.

The DNA of the CDR3 is TGTGCCAGCAGCGTAGGGAGGGGGCTGGATTCACCCCTCCACTTT. Its translation: CASSVGRGLDSPLHF. The chain links TRBV9 to TRBJ1-6; TRBD1 matches at 7 bases. The ends lost 0 bases at V and 8 bases at J; junction bases unmatched: 5. This CDR3 is 15 amino acids long. CDR1 is SGDLS and CDR2 is YYNGEE in the germline V gene.

This clone has just one count. This sequence joins TRBV7-2 and TRBJ2-7; D is undetermined. Germline CDR1 SGHTA, CDR2 FQGNSA. Trimming took off 8 bases at V and 6 bases at J, with 17 bases between the two ends. The CDR3 is 13 amino acids. Here the CDR3 DNA reads TGTGCCAGCTCCCTCCTGATAGGTGGCGAGCAGTACTTC. Translated, it gives CASSLLIGGEQYF.

V is TRBV25-1 and J is TRBJ1-1, with a possible D match to TRBD1 (5 bases). V was clipped by 5 bases and J by 5 bases, with 12 bases between them. The CDR3 totals 13 residues. Germline V gene sequence: CDR1 MGHDK, CDR2 SYGVNS. CDR3: CASSYPWGTEAFF. In DNA, the CDR3 is TGTGCCAGCAGTTACCCATGGGGGACTGAAGCTTTCTTT.

This chain connects TRBV7-2 to TRBJ2-1; D is uncertain. CDR1 and CDR2 (germline): SGHTA, FQGNSA. The CDR3 is 16 amino acids. The ends were cut back, 3 bases at V and 0 bases at J, with 12 bases in the middle. The CDR3 DNA follows: TGTGCCAGCAGCTTTTTTTGGGGAAGCTCCTACAATGAGCAGTTCTTC. This translates into CASSFFWGSSYNEQFF. Looking up the rest from reference TRBV7-2 and TRBJ2-1 gives the full variable domain: GAGVSQSPSNKVTEKGKDVELRCDPISGHTALYWYRQSLGQGLEFLIYFQGNSAPDKSGLPSDRFSAERTGGSVSTLTIQRTQQEDSAVYLCASSFFWGSSYNEQFFGPGTRLTVL.

The V gene is TRBV20-1, the J gene TRBJ2-1; no clear D gene. Germline V gene data show CDR1 as DFQATT and CDR2 as SNEGSKA (reference sequence). There are 11 residues in the CDR3. Trimming took 2 bases from V and 4 from J, leaving 3 bases between them. CDR3 protein: CSARRYNEQFF. Here the CDR3 DNA reads TGCAGTGCTAGAAGGTACAATGAGCAGTTCTTC.

This chain uses TRBV5-1 with TRBJ2-5; 12 nucleotides align to TRBD2. Germline V gene lookup returns CDR1 SGHRS and CDR2 YFSETQ. The CDR3 runs to 19 residues. The junction had 13 bases not matched to a gene; V was cut back by 4 bases and J by 0 bases. The CDR3 is CASSLGLAGPSSYQETQYF. CDR3 nucleotides: TGCGCCAGCAGCCTTGGACTAGCGGGACCCTCCTCGTACCAAGAGACCCAGTACTTC.

CDR3 DNA: TGTGCCAGCAGTTCAATCTCCGGGACTCCCGGAAGAGGCTACACCTTC. The encoded protein is CASSSISGTPGRGYTF. The chain combines TRBV6-5 with TRBJ1-2, with D perhaps TRBD1 (5 bases). The CDR3 covers 16 residues. Germline V gene lookup returns CDR1 MNHEY and CDR2 SVGAGI. V was shortened by 4 bases and J by 8 bases, with 23 bases between the two germline ends.

V gene TRBV5-1 combines with J gene TRBJ2-3, with D maybe TRBD2 (5 bases). Trimming removed 4 bases from V and 8 bases from J, with 11 bases in between. Germline CDR1 reads SGHRS; CDR2 reads YFSETQ. The CDR3 totals 12 residues. The CDR3 sequence: CASSLAAGTQYF. In DNA, the CDR3 is TGCGCCAGCAGCCTGGCGGCGGGTACGCAGTATTTT.

The chain's CDR3 is CASSLVGARYTEAFF. The CDR3, as DNA: TGCGCCAGCAGCTTGGTAGGGGCGCGGTACACTGAAGCTTTCTTT. The genes are TRBV5-1 and TRBJ1-1; the D gene is possibly TRBD1 (5 bases). Germline V gives CDR1 SGHRS, CDR2 YFSETQ. The ends were cut back, 0 bases at V and 3 bases at J, with 12 bases in the middle. CDR3 size: 15 residues.

V and J are TRBV5-4 and TRBJ2-1; the D gene could be TRBD1 or TRBD2 (6 bases each). The germline V and J ends were trimmed by 5 bases and 15 bases, with 27 bases remaining between them. The CDR3 runs 15 residues. CDR1 SGHNT and CDR2 YYREEE come from the germline V gene (reference sequence). The CDR3 nucleotides are TGTGCCAGCAGTCCCGGGGGCAATTCTGCCCTACAGGGGTTCTTC. Translation: CASSPGGNSALQGFF.

This sequence joins TRBV19 and TRBJ1-2; D call uncertain. This CDR3 is built from 14 residues. Germline CDR1 LNHDA, CDR2 SQIVND (reference sequence). V shed 3 bases and J shed 3 bases, with 11 bases lying between them. The CDR3 nucleotides read TGTGCCAGTAGTATTGCAGTGTTCGACTATGGCTACACCTTC. Protein sequence: CASSIAVFDYGYTF.

This clone was detected only a few times. J is TRBJ1-1 and V is TRBV6-1, with TRBD1 as a possible D gene (6 bases). The germline CDR1 and CDR2 sequences are MNHNS and SASEGT. The CDR3 length is 15 residues. With 5 bases removed from V and 3 bases from J, the gap between germline ends came to 16 bases. The chain's CDR3 is CASSINRGADTEAFF. The CDR3 bases are TGTGCCAGCAGTATAAACCGGGGGGCGGACACTGAAGCTTTCTTT.